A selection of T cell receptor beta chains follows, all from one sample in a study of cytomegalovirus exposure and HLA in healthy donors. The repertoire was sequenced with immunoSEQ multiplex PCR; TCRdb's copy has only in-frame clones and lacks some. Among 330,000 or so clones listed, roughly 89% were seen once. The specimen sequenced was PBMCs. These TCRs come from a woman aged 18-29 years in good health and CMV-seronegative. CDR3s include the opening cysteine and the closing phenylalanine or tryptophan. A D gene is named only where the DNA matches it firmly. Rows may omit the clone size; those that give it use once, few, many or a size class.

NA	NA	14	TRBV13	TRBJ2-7	TGTGCCAGCAGCCCCCTGACAGACCCCACCGAGCAGTACTTC	CASSPLTDPTEQYF
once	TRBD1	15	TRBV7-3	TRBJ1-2	TGTGCCAGCAGCCCCCGAGCAGGGGGCGCAGGTGGCTACACCTTC	CASSPRAGGAGGYTF
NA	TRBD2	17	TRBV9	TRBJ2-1	TGTGCCAGCAGCGTAGTCGGGACTAGCGGGAAAGGAGGTGAGCAGTTCTTC	CASSVVGTSGKGGEQFF
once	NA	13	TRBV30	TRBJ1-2	TGTGCCTGGAGCGGCGGGGGCGGTACCGGCTACACCTTC	CAWSGGGGTGYTF
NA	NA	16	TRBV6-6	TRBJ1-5	TGTGCCAGCACCAAAAAGCAACAGAATAGCAATCAGCCCCAGCATTTT	CASTKKQQNSNQPQHF
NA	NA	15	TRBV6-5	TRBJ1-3	TGTGCCAGCAGTCCGCCGGGAGACTCTGGAAACACCATATATTTT	CASSPPGDSGNTIYF
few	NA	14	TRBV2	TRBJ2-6	TGTGCCAGCAGTGCGAGGAGCGGGGCCAACGTCCTGACTTTC	CASSARSGANVLTF
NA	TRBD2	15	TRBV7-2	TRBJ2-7	TGTGCCAGCAGCCGGACCGGGACTAGCGAGCACCGGCAGTACTTC	CASSRTGTSEHRQYF
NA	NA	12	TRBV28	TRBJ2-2	TGTGCCAGCAGACAAGACACCGGGGAGCTGTTTTTT	CASRQDTGELFF
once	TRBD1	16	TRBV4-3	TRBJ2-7	TGCGCCAGCAGCCAATCGACAGGGGGTAGCTCCTACGAGCAGTACTTC	CASSQSTGGSSYEQYF
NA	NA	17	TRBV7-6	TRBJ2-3	TGTGCCAGCAGCTTAGTGGTGAGTAGCGGTACCACAGATACGCAGTATTTT	CASSLVVSSGTTDTQYF
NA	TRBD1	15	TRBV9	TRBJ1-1	TGTGCCAGCAGCGGGACAGGGGCCTTGAACACTGAAGCTTTCTTT	CASSGTGALNTEAFF
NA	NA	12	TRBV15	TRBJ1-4	TGTGCCACCAGCAGTTCTTATGAAAAACTGTTTTTT	CATSSSYEKLFF
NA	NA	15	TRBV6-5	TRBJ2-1	TGTGCCAGCAGTTACCTAGGGGCCTCCTACAATGAGCAGTTCTTC	CASSYLGASYNEQFF
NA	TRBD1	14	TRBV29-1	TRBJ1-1	TGCAGCGCAGACTCGGGACAGGGGGTCACTGAAGCTTTCTTT	CSADSGQGVTEAFF
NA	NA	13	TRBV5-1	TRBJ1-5	TGCGCCAGCAGCCTAGGACAGAATCAGCCCCAGCATTTT	CASSLGQNQPQHF
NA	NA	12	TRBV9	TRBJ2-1	TGTGCCAGCAGCGTAGAGATCGGTGAGCAGTTCTTC	CASSVEIGEQFF
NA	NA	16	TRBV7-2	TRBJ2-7	TGTGCCAGCAGCTCCCCGGACATCCCCGACCTCTACGAGCAGTACTTC	CASSSPDIPDLYEQYF
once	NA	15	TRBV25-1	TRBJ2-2	TGTGCCAGCAGTGATTCCGGGAGAGGGAACGGGGAGCTGTTTTTT	CASSDSGRGNGELFF
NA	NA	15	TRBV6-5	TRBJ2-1	TGTGCCAGCAGTTCATTAGCGGTTAGTTACAATGAGCAGTTCTTC	CASSSLAVSYNEQFF
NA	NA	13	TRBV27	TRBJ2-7	TGTGCCAGCAGCGGACAGCTGACGGGGGAGCAGTACTTC	CASSGQLTGEQYF
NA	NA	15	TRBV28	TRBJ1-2	TGTGCCAGCAGTTTAGGGGTCGGGGGAGATTTTGGCTACACCTTC	CASSLGVGGDFGYTF
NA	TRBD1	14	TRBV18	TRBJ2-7	TGTGCCAGCTCAGGGACAGGGGAAGTTTACGAGCAGTACTTC	CASSGTGEVYEQYF
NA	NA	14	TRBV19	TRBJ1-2	TGTGCCAGTAGTATCACGGGGGGTAACTATGGCTACACCTTC	CASSITGGNYGYTF
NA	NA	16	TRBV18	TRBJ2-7	TGTGCCAGCTCACCGCCGGGGGGCGGGAGCCGTTTGAAGCAGTACTTC	CASSPPGGGSRLKQYF
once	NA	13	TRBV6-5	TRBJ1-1	TGTGCCACCATGGGGCGGCAAAACACTGAAGCTTTCTTT	CATMGRQNTEAFF
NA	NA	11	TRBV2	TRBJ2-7	TGTGCCAGCGGACAACTATACGAGCAGTACTTC	CASGQLYEQYF
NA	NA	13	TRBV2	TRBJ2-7	TGTGCCAGCAGTGAAGCACAGCTCTACGAGCAGTACTTC	CASSEAQLYEQYF
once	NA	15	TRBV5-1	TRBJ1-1	TGCGCCAGCAGCTTGGACCGGTCTTTGAACACTGAAGCTTTCTTT	CASSLDRSLNTEAFF
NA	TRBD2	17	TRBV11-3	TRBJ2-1	TGTGCCAGCAGCTTAGTCGGTGGGCTAGCGGGTGGTAATGAGCAGTTCTTC	CASSLVGGLAGGNEQFF
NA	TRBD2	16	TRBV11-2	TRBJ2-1	TGTGCCAGCAGCCAAACACGAAGCGGGAGTTACAATGAGCAGTTCTTC	CASSQTRSGSYNEQFF
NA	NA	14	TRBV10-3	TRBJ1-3	TGTGCCATCAGTGAGTCGAGGGAAGGAAACACCATATATTTT	CAISESREGNTIYF
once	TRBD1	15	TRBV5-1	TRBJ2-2	TGCGCCAGCAGTGGACAGGGCAGGCAGACCGGGGAGCTGTTTTTT	CASSGQGRQTGELFF
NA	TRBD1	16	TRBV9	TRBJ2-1	TGTGCCAGCAGCGCGCGATTCGGGACAGGGGGGAATGAGCAGTTCTTC	CASSARFGTGGNEQFF
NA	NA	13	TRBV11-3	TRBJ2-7	TGTGCCAGCAAAGCGCAGGGGCAGAGCGAGCAGTACTTC	CASKAQGQSEQYF
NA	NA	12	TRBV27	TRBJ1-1	TGTGCCAGCCGTCGGGAAGGCACTGAAGCTTTCTTT	CASRREGTEAFF